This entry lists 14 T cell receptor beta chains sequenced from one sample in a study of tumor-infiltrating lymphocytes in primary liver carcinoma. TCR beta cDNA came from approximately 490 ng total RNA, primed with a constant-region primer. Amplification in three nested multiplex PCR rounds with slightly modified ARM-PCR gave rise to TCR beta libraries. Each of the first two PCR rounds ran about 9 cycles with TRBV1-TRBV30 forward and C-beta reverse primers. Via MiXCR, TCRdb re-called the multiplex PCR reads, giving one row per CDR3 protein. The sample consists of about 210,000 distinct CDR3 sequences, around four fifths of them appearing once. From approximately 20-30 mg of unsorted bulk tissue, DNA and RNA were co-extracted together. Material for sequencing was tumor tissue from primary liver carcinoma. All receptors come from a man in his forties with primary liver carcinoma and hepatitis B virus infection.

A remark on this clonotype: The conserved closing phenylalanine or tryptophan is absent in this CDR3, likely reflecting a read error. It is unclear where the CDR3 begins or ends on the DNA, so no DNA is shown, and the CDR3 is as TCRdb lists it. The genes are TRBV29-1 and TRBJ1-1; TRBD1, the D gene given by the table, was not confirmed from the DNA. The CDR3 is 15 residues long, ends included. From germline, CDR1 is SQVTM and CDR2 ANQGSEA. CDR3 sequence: CSVGGGWGMNTEAFL.

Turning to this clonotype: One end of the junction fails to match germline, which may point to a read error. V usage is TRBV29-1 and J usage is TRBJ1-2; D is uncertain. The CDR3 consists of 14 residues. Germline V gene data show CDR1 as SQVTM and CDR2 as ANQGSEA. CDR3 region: CIVEEGRRSYGYTF. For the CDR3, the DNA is TGCATCGTTGAAGAGGGCCGCAGGTCATACGGCTATACGTTC. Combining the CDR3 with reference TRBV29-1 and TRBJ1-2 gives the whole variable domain SAVISQKPSRDICQRGTSLTIQCQVDSQVTMMFWYRQQPGQSLTLIATANQGSEATYESGFVIDKFPISRPNLTFSTLTVSNMSPEDSSIYLCIVEEGRRSYGYTFGSGTRLTVV.

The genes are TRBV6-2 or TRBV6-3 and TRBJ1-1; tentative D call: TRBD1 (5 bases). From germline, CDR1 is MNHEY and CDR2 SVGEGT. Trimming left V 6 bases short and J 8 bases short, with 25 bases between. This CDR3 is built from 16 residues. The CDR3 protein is CASRRSDIWRGNEAFF. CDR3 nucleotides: TGTGCCAGCAGAAGATCCGATATATGGAGGGGCAACGAAGCTTTCTTT.

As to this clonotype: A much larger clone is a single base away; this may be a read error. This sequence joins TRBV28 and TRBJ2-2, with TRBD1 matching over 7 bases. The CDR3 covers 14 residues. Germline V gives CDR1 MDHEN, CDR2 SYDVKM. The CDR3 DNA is TGTGCCAGCATGGCGACAGGGACCACCGGGGAGCTGTATTTT. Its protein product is CASMATGTTGELYF. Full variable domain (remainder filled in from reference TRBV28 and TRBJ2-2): DVKVTQSSRYLVKRTGEKVFLECVQDMDHENMFWYRQDPGLGLRLIYFSYDVKMKEKGDIPEGYSVSREKKERFSLILESASTNQTSMYLCASMATGTTGELYFGEGSRLTVL.

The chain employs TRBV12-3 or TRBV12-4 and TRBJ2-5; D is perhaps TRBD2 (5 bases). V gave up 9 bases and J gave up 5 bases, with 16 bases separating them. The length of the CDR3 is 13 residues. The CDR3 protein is CASNLSGVETQYF. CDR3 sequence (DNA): TGTGCCAGTAATTTATCCGGGGTGGAGACCCAGTACTTC.

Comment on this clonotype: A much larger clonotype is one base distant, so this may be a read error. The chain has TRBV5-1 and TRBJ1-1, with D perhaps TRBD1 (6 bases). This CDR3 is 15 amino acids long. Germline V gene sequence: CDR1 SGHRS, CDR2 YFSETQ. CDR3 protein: CASSDRPGWNTESFF. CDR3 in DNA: TGCGCCAGCAGCGACAGGCCGGGGTGGAACACTGAATCTTTCTTT.

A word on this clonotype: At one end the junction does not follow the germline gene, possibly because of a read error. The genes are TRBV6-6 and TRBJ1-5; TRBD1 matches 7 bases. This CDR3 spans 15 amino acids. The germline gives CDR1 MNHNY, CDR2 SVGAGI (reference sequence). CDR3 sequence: CASSLSPTGRQPHHF. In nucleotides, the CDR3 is TGTGCCAGCAGTCTAAGTCCGACAGGGAGACAGCCCCATCATTTT.

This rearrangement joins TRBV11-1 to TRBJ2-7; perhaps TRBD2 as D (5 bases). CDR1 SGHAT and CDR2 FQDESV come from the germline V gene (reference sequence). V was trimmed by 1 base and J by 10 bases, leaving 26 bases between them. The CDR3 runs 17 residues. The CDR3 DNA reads TGTGCCAGCAGCTTAGGGCCGGCGGGTGAAAGCTCCATCGAACAGTACTTC. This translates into CASSLGPAGESSIEQYF.

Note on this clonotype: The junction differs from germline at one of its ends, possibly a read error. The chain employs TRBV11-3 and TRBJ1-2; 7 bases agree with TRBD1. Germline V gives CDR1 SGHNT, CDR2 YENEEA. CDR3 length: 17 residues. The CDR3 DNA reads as TGTGGCAGCAGCCCAACGGGACAGTCCTCATCCCACTCAGGCTATACCTTC. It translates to CGSSPTGQSSSHSGYTF.

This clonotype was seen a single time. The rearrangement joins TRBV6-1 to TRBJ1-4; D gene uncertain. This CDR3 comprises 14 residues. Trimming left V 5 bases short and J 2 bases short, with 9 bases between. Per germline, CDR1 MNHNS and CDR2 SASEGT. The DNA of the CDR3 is TGTGCCAGCAGTTTGGCATGCACTAATGAAAAACTGTTTTTT. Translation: CASSLACTNEKLFF.

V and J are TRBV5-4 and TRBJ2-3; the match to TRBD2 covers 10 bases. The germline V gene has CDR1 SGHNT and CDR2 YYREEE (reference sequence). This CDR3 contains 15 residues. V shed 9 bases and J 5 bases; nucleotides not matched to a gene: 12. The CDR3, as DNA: TGTGCCATCAGTCTTCTCCAGCGGGAGGGAGATACGCAGTATTTT. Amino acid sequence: CAISLLQREGDTQYF.

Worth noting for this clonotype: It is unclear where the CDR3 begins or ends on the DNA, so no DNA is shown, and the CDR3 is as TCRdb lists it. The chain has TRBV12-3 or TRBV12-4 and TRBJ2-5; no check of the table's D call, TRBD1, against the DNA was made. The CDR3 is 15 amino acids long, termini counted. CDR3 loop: CASSLPSGQGWTQYF.

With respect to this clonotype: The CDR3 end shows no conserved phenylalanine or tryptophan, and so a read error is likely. The CDR3 bases are TGCGTCGTTGGAGCGGTGGGAGCGGGAGATACGCAGTATTAT. Encoded protein: CVVGAVGAGDTQYY. The chain employs TRBV29-1 and TRBJ2-3; D possibly corresponds to TRBD2 (6 bases). The CDR3 sequence is 14 residues long. Germline V gives CDR1 SQVTM, CDR2 ANQGSEA.

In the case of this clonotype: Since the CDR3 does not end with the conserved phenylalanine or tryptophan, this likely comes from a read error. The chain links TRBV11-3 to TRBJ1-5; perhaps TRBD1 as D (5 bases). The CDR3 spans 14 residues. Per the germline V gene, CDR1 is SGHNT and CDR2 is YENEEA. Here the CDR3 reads CASSDSYSNHPQHY. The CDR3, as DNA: TGTGCCAGTAGTGACAGCTATAGCAATCACCCCCAGCATTAT.